This TCR beta chain was sequenced in a study of Graves' ophthalmopathy and Graves' hyperthyroidism. As the template, RNA transcripts were used to amplify TCR beta CDR3 regions. The first round was an RT-PCR with HTBI primers, and the second round was a multiplex PCR. TCRdb fed the multiplex PCR reads into MiXCR, producing one record per CDR3 protein. The sample includes 450,000 to 600,000 distinct CDR3 sequences, under 40% of them seen just once. This clonotype was picked up many times. The CDR3 has 12 residues. Germline CDR1 reads SNHLY; CDR2 reads FYNNEI. Trimming at V came to 6 bases and at J to 3 bases, leaving 2 bases not matched to a gene.

The rearrangement uses TRBV2 and TRBJ2-7; 7 nucleotides line up with TRBD1. The sequenced sample consisted of peripheral blood or thyroid tissue (not recorded which). This sequence was found in an adult man with Graves' hyperthyroidism. CDR3 bases: TGTGCCAGCAGCCGGGACAGCTACGAGCAGTACTTC. It specifies CASSRDSYEQYF.